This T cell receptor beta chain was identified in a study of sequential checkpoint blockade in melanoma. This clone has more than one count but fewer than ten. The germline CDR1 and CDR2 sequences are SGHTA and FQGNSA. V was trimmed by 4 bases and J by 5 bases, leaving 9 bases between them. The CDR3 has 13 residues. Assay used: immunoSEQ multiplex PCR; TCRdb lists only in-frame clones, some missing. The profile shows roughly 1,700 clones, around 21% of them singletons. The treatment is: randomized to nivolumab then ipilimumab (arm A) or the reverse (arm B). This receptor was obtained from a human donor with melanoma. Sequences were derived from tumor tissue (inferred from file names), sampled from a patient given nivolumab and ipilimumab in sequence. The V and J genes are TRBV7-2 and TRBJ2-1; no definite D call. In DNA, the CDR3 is TGTGCCAGCAGCTATTACTTGAACAATGAGCAGTTCTTC. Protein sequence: CASSYYLNNEQFF. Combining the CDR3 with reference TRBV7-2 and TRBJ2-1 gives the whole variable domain GAGVSQSPSNKVTEKGKDVELRCDPISGHTALYWYRQSLGQGLEFLIYFQGNSAPDKSGLPSDRFSAERTGGSVSTLTIQRTQQEDSAVYLCASSYYLNNEQFFGPGTRLTVL.